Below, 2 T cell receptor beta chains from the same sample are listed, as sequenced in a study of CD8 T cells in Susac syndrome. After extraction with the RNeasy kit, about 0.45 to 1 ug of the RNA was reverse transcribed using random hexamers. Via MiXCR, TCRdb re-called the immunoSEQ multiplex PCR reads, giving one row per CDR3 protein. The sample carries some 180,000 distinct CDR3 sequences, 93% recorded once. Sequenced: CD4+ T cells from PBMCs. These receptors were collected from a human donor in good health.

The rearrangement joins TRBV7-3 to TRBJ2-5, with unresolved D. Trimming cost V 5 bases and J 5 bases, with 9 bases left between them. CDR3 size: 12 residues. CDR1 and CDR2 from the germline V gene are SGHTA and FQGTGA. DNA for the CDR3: TGTGCCAGCAGCCTCCCTAGTGAGACCCAGTACTTC. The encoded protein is CASSLPSETQYF.

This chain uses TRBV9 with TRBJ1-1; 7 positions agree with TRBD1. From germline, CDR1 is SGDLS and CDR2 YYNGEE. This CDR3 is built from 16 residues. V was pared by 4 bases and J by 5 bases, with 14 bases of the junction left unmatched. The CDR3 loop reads CASSPRRQGSRTEAFF. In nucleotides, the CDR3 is TGTGCCAGCAGCCCCCGCCGACAGGGAAGTAGGACTGAAGCTTTCTTT.